This TCR beta chain is from a study of response to subunit inactivated influenza vaccine. General observations from the study: Authors suggested few new T cells are recruited by each seasonal influenza vaccination.

The germline gives CDR1 SGHRS, CDR2 YFSETQ. The CDR3 length is 16 residues. Trimming removed 0 bases from V and 3 bases from J, with 13 bases in between. TCRdb re-called the RT-PCR reads with MiXCR, one entry per CDR3 protein. This table holds 550,000 to 800,000 distinct CDR3 sequences, about 14% found once. In this sample, this clonotype turned up many times. Its antigen is as yet unknown. The chain couples TRBV5-1 to TRBJ2-1; weak D call: TRBD1 (5 bases). The sequences come from PBMCs from blood, collected 14 to 15 days before vaccination. The source of this sequence is a man in his fifties who received an inactivated influenza vaccine. Here the CDR3 DNA reads TGCGCCAGCAGCTTGGGCGACAGCATGGACTACAATGAGCAGTTCTTC. Protein sequence: CASSLGDSMDYNEQFF.